One and the same sample provided the 25 T cell receptor beta chains below, sequenced in a study of blood T cell repertoires in COVID-19. Libraries were prepared by immunoSEQ multiplex PCR; TCRdb keeps only in-frame clonotypes and omits some of them. The sample yields 200,000 to 250,000 clones, around 88% seen once. The sequencing input was peripheral blood. The source of these receptors is a woman aged 25 to 39 with COVID-19, enrolled during active disease.

The chain has TRBV5-1 and TRBJ2-3; D may be TRBD2 (5 bases). The length of the CDR3 is 15 residues. Germline lookup yields CDR1 SGHRS and CDR2 YFSETQ. V was clipped by 3 bases and J by 0 bases, with 11 bases between them. The CDR3 is CASSSEGSSTDTQYF. As DNA, the CDR3 is TGCGCCAGCAGCTCAGAGGGCTCTAGCACAGATACGCAGTATTTT.

The chain couples TRBV5-5 to TRBJ1-5; TRBD1 matches 7 bases. Trimming cost V 5 bases and J 4 bases; bases outside gene matches: 6. Germline lookup yields CDR1 SGHKS and CDR2 YYEKEE (reference sequence). This CDR3 spans 14 amino acids. CDR3 region: CASSRTGQNQPQHF. The DNA for the CDR3 is TGTGCCAGCAGTAGGACAGGACAAAATCAGCCCCAGCATTTT.

The rearrangement joins TRBV6-5 to TRBJ1-5; possibly TRBD1 for D (6 bases). Trimming pared 4 bases from V and 2 bases from J, leaving 15 bases between. Germline lookup yields CDR1 MNHEY and CDR2 SVGAGI. The CDR3 contains 16 residues. CDR3 protein: CASSSHDKGGNQPQHF. The CDR3 DNA reads TGTGCCAGCAGTTCTCACGACAAGGGGGGCAATCAGCCCCAGCATTTT.

The J gene is TRBJ1-1, the V gene TRBV11-3; a possible D gene is TRBD1 (6 bases). CDR1 is SGHNT and CDR2 is YENEEA in the germline V gene. The CDR3 is 14 residues long. V was pared by 4 bases and J by 6 bases, with 15 bases between. The CDR3 sequence: CASSSRLQGSEAFF. As DNA, the CDR3 is TGTGCCAGCAGCTCCAGGCTTCAGGGGTCTGAAGCTTTCTTT.

The count of this clone is one. The chain joins TRBV12-3 or TRBV12-4 to TRBJ2-1, with D uncertain. The CDR3 has 13 residues. Trimming stripped 7 bases from V and 3 bases from J, with 10 bases between. The CDR3 coding sequence is TGTGCCAGCACCCCCTCGGGCTACAATGAGCAGTTCTTC. Translated, it gives CASTPSGYNEQFF.

This clone was seen just once. This chain connects TRBV27 to TRBJ2-1; D is possibly TRBD2 (6 bases). CDR3 length equals 14 residues. V lost 6 bases, J lost 6 bases, and 15 bases lay in between. CDR1 and CDR2 from the germline V gene are MNHEY and SMNVEV (reference sequence). The CDR3 DNA sequence: TGTGCCAGCAGCGTTAGCGGAGGGGCCAATGAGCAGTTCTTC. This gives the protein CASSVSGGANEQFF.

The chain combines TRBV18 with TRBJ1-4; 8 nucleotides match TRBD1. This CDR3 is built from 14 residues. V trimming: 3 bases; J trimming: 6 bases; junction bases outside the gene matches: 3. Germline values: CDR1 KGHSH, CDR2 LQKENI. The CDR3 is CASSPQGAYEKLFF. CDR3 in DNA: TGTGCCAGCTCACCGCAGGGGGCATATGAAAAACTGTTTTTT.

This chain connects TRBV25-1 to TRBJ2-7; TRBD1 matches at 10 bases. Trimming removed 6 bases from V and 4 bases from J; junction bases left unmatched: 9. The CDR3 has 15 amino acids. Germline values: CDR1 MGHDK, CDR2 SYGVNS. The CDR3 loop reads CASRSRTGGLYEQYF. CDR3 in DNA: TGTGCCAGCAGAAGTCGGACAGGGGGACTATACGAGCAGTACTTC.

The chain employs TRBV7-6 and TRBJ1-1, with D possibly being TRBD1 (6 bases). Germline lookup yields CDR1 SGHVS and CDR2 FNYEAQ. CDR3 size: 15 residues. The ends were cut back, 3 bases at V and 5 bases at J, with 16 bases in the middle. Here the CDR3 reads CASSLTARGATEAFF. The CDR3 nucleotides read TGTGCCAGCAGCTTGACGGCACGGGGGGCGACTGAAGCTTTCTTT.

The CDR3 DNA reads as TGTGCCAGCAGCTTGGGACAGGGGGCGGGAAATGAGCAGTTCTTC. This gives the protein CASSLGQGAGNEQFF. The chain uses TRBV5-5 and TRBJ2-1; 10 positions agree with TRBD1. Per germline, CDR1 SGHKS and CDR2 YYEKEE (reference sequence). CDR3 length equals 15 residues. Trimming removed 0 bases from V and 7 bases from J; junction bases left unmatched: 4.

The V and J genes are TRBV6-1 and TRBJ1-1; 7 bases fit TRBD1. V was clipped by 0 bases and J by 4 bases; unmatched bases: 5. Germline CDR1 MNHNS, CDR2 SASEGT. This CDR3 has 15 residues. The CDR3 region has the DNA TGTGCCAGCAGTGAAGCGACAAACAGGGGCACTGAAGCTTTCTTT. Amino acids: CASSEATNRGTEAFF.

The V call is TRBV24-1, the J call TRBJ1-2; D call uncertain. V lost 5 bases to trimming and J lost 2 bases, with 5 bases between them. The CDR3 length is 12 residues. CDR1 KGHDR and CDR2 SFDVKD come from the germline V gene. CDR3 sequence reads: CATSAENYGYTF. The CDR3 DNA is TGTGCCACCAGTGCTGAGAACTATGGCTACACCTTC.

The rearrangement uses TRBV29-1 and TRBJ1-2; a possible D gene is TRBD1 (6 bases). There are 18 residues in the CDR3. Trimming removed 1 base at V and 7 bases at J, with 28 bases between. Germline assignment: CDR1 SQVTM and CDR2 ANQGSEA. The CDR3 DNA sequence: TGCAGCGTTGAAGTGGGAGCCCCGACAGGCCCCCTGGGTGGTGGCTACACCTTC. This encodes CSVEVGAPTGPLGGGYTF.

This clone was detected once. The genes are TRBV27 and TRBJ1-2, with D tentatively TRBD1 (5 bases). This CDR3 comprises 14 residues. Per the germline V gene, CDR1 is MNHEY and CDR2 is SMNVEV (reference sequence). V gave up 5 bases and J gave up 6 bases, with 16 bases separating them. This CDR3 is CASSLNPGEHGYTF. The DNA for the CDR3 is TGTGCCAGCAGTCTTAACCCGGGGGAACATGGCTACACCTTC.

The chain employs TRBV4-3 and TRBJ2-2, with D possibly TRBD2 on 6 matching bases. V was shortened by 1 base and J by 5 bases, with 14 bases between the two germline ends. The germline V gene has CDR1 LGHNA and CDR2 YSLEER. The CDR3 length is 16 residues. The CDR3 DNA follows: TGCGCCAGCAGCCAAGTGCCGGGAGAAGGGACCGGGGAGCTGTTTTTT. It yields the protein CASSQVPGEGTGELFF.

The chain has TRBV27 and TRBJ2-2; 10 bases fit TRBD2. The V gene end was trimmed by 5 bases and the J gene end by 5 bases; junction bases not matched to a gene: 11. Germline values: CDR1 MNHEY, CDR2 SMNVEV (reference sequence). CDR3 length: 17 residues. As DNA, the CDR3 is TGTGCCAGCAGTCCCCACAGCGGGAGGGCCCGGACCGGGGAGCTGTTTTTT. This sequence encodes CASSPHSGRARTGELFF.

This clone appeared a single time. The rearrangement links TRBV4-3 to TRBJ2-3; TRBD2 matches at 8 bases. Germline CDR1 is LGHNA and CDR2 is YSLEER. This CDR3 is built from 15 residues. J was trimmed by 1 base and V by 0 bases; bases with no gene match: 0. CDR3 DNA: TGCGCCAGCAGCCAAGAGACTAGCGGCACAGATACGCAGTATTTT. Protein sequence: CASSQETSGTDTQYF.

Written as DNA, the CDR3 is TGTGCCAGCAGACTTAGAGGCACCGGGGAGCTGTTTTTT. Protein sequence: CASRLRGTGELFF. This rearrangement joins TRBV27 to TRBJ2-2, with D uncertain. Per germline, CDR1 MNHEY and CDR2 SMNVEV (reference sequence). The CDR3 length is 13 residues. Between the trimmed V and J ends, which lost 6 bases and 4 bases, there was a span of 9 bases.

The chain uses TRBV5-5 and TRBJ2-5, with D possibly matching TRBD1 (7 bases). V gave up 4 bases and J gave up 4 bases, with 23 bases separating them. CDR1 and CDR2 (germline): SGHKS, YYEKEE (reference sequence). This CDR3 region has 17 residues. The DNA of the CDR3 is TGTGCCAGCAGCCCAAGAGGGGGCGGGAAGGAGGGAGAGACCCAGTACTTC. This sequence encodes CASSPRGGGKEGETQYF.

The V gene is TRBV10-1, the J gene TRBJ2-1; perhaps TRBD2 as D (5 bases). Germline assignment: CDR1 WNHNN and CDR2 SYGVQD (reference sequence). The CDR3 sequence is 17 residues long. Trimming removed 0 bases at V and 6 bases at J, with 18 bases between. CDR3 sequence (DNA): TGCGCCAGCAGTGAGTCGTTGGGCTGGGCGGGTCCCAATGAGCAGTTCTTC. It codes for CASSESLGWAGPNEQFF.

J is TRBJ1-5 and V is TRBV6-5; 7 bases align to TRBD1. The CDR3 has 15 amino acids. In germline, CDR1 is MNHEY, CDR2 SVGAGI. Trimming cost V 4 bases and J 4 bases; bases outside gene matches: 7. CDR3 nucleotide sequence: TGTGCCAGCAGTTTCAACAGGGGAGCAAATCAGCCCCAGCATTTT. This codes for CASSFNRGANQPQHF.

The gene calls are TRBV9 and TRBJ2-3, with 7 nucleotides matching TRBD2. V was pared by 2 bases and J by 0 bases, with 3 bases of the junction left unmatched. The germline V gene encodes CDR1 SGDLS and CDR2 YYNGEE. CDR3 length equals 15 residues. The CDR3 loop reads CASSVSGASTDTQYF. In DNA form, the CDR3 reads TGTGCCAGCAGCGTCAGCGGGGCGAGCACAGATACGCAGTATTTT.

The V gene is TRBV6-5, the J gene TRBJ2-7; a possible D gene is TRBD2 (5 bases). Germline CDR1 reads MNHEY; CDR2 reads SVGAGI. CDR3 length equals 15 residues. Deletions cut 0 bases from V and 2 bases from J, with 11 bases between. CDR3 DNA sequence: TGTGCCAGCAGTTACTCGAGGACTTCAACCTACGAGCAGTACTTC. Protein: CASSYSRTSTYEQYF.

The rearrangement uses TRBV5-4 and TRBJ2-3, with 7 bases that match TRBD2. Unmatched junction bases numbered 8, after V lost 5 bases and J lost 5 bases. Germline lookup yields CDR1 SGHNT and CDR2 YYREEE (reference sequence). CDR3 length equals 14 residues. CDR3 in DNA: TGTGCCAGCAGGAAGGCTAGCGGTGAAGATACGCAGTATTTT. The encoded protein is CASRKASGEDTQYF.

The rearrangement joins TRBV7-2 to TRBJ2-7, with a tentative D call TRBD1 (6 bases). This CDR3 has 16 residues. Germline assignment: CDR1 SGHTA and CDR2 FQGNSA. The V end lost 1 base, the J end lost 0 bases, and 13 bases lay between the germline ends. For the CDR3, the DNA is TGTGCCAGCAGCTTAGACGCAGGGGCTAGCTCCTACGAGCAGTACGTC. Protein sequence: CASSLDAGASSYEQYV.